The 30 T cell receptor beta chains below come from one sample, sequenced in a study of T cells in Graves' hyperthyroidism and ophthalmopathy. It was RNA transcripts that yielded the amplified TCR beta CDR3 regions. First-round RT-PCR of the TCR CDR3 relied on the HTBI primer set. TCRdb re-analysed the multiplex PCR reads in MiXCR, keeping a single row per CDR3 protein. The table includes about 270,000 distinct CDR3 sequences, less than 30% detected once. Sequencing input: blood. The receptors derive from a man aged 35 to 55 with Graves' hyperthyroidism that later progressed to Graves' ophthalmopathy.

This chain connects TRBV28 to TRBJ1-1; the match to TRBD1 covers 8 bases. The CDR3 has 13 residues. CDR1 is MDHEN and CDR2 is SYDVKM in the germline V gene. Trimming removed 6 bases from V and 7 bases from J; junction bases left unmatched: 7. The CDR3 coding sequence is TGTGCCAGCAGCCCCCTACAGGGGGGTGAAGCTTTCTTT. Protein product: CASSPLQGGEAFF.

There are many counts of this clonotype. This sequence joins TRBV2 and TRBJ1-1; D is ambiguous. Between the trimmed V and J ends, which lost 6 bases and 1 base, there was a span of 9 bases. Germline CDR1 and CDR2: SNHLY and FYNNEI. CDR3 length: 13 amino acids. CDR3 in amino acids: CASRSRENTEAFF. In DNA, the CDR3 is TGTGCCAGCAGATCCAGAGAGAACACTGAAGCTTTCTTT.

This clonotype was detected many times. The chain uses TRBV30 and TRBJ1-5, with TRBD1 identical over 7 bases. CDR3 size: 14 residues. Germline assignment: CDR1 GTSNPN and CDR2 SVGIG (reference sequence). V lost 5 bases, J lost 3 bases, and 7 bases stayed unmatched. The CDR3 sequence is CAWSRDSANQPQHF. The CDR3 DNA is TGTGCCTGGTCACGGGACAGCGCCAATCAGCCCCAGCATTTT.

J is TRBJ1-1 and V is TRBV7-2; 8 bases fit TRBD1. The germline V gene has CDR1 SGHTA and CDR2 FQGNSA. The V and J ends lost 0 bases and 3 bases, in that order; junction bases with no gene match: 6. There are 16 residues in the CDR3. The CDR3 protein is CASSLATGGRDTEAFF. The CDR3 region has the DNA TGTGCCAGCAGCTTAGCCACAGGGGGACGAGACACTGAAGCTTTCTTT. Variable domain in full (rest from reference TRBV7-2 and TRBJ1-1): GAGVSQSPSNKVTEKGKDVELRCDPISGHTALYWYRQSLGQGLEFLIYFQGNSAPDKSGLPSDRFSAERTGGSVSTLTIQRTQQEDSAVYLCASSLATGGRDTEAFFGQGTRLTVV.

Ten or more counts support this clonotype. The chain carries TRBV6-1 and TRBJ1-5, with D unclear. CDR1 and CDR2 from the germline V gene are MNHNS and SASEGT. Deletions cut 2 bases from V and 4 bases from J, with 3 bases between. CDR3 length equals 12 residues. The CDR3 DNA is TGTGCCAGCAGTGAAAAGAATCAGCCCCAGCATTTT. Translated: CASSEKNQPQHF.

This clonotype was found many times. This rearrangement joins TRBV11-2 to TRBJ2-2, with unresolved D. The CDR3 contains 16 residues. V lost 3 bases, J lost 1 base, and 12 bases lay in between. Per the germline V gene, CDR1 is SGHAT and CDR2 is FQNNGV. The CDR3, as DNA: TGTGCCAGCAGCTTGAACAGCCTATTGAACACCGGGGAGCTGTTTTTT. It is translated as CASSLNSLLNTGELFF.

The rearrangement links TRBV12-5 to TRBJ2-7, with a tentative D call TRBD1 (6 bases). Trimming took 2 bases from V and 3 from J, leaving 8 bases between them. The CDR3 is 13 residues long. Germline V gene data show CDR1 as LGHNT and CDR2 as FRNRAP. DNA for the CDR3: TGTGCTAGTGGTTTGCCACAGGGCTACGAGCAGTACTTC. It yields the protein CASGLPQGYEQYF.

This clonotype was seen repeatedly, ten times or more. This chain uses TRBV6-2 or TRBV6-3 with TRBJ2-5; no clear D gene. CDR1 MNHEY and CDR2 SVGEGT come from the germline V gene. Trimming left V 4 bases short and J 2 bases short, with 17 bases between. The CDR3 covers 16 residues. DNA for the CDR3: TGTGCCAGCAGTTTGGCTATCTTGAGTCGGCAAGAGACCCAGTACTTC. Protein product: CASSLAILSRQETQYF.

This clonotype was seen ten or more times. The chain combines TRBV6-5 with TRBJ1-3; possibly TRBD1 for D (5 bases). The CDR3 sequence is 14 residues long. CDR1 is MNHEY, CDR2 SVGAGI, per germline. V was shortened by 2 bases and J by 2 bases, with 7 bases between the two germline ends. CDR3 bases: TGTGCCAGCAGTTACAGAGGGGCTGGAAACACCATATATTTT. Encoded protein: CASSYRGAGNTIYF.

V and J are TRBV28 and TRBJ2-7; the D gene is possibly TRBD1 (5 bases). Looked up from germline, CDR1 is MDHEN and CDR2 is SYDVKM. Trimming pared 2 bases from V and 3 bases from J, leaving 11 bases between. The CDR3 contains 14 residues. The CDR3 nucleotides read TGTGCCAGCAGTTTAGACACGGACAACTACGAGCAGTACTTC. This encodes CASSLDTDNYEQYF. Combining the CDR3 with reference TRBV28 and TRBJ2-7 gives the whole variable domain DVKVTQSSRYLVKRTGEKVFLECVQDMDHENMFWYRQDPGLGLRLIYFSYDVKMKEKGDIPEGYSVSREKKERFSLILESASTNQTSMYLCASSLDTDNYEQYFGPGTRLTVT.

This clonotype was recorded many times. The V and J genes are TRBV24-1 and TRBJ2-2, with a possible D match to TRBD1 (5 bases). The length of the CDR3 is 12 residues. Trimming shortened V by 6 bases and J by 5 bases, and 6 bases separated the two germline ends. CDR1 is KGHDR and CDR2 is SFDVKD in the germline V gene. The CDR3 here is CATSRGTGELFF. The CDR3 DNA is TGTGCCACCAGTAGGGGAACCGGGGAGCTGTTTTTT.

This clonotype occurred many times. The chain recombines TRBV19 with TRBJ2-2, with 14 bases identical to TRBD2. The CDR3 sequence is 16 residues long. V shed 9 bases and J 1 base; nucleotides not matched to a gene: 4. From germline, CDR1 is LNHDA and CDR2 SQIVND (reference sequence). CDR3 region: CASRLAGGRNTGELFF. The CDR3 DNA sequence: TGTGCCAGCAGACTAGCGGGAGGGCGGAACACCGGGGAGCTGTTTTTT.

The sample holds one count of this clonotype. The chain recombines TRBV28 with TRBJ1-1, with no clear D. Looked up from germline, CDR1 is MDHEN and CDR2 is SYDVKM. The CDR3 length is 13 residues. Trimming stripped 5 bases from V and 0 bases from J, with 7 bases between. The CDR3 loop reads CASSTRVNTEAFF. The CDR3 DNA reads TGTGCCAGCAGTACGAGGGTGAACACTGAAGCTTTCTTT. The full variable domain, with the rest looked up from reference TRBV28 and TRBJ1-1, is DVKVTQSSRYLVKRTGEKVFLECVQDMDHENMFWYRQDPGLGLRLIYFSYDVKMKEKGDIPEGYSVSREKKERFSLILESASTNQTSMYLCASSTRVNTEAFFGQGTRLTVV.

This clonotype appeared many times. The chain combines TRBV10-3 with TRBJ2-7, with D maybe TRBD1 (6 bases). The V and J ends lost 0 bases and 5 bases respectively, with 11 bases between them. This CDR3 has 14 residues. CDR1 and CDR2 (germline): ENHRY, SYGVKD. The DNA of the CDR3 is TGTGCCATCAGTGAGTCTAGGGGGTTGGACGAGCAGTACTTC. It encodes CAISESRGLDEQYF.

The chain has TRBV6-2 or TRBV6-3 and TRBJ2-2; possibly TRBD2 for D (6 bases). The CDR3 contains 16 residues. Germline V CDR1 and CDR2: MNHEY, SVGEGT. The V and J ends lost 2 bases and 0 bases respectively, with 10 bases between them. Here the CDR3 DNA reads TGTGCCAGCAGTTACGGGCGGGACGCGAACACCGGGGAGCTGTTTTTT. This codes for CASSYGRDANTGELFF.

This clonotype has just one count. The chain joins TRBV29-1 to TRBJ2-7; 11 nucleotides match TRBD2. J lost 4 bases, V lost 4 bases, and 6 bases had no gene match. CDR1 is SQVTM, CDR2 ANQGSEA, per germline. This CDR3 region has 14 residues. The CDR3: CSVAGSGRGYEQYF. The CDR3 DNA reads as TGCAGCGTTGCTGGTAGCGGGAGGGGTTACGAGCAGTACTTC.

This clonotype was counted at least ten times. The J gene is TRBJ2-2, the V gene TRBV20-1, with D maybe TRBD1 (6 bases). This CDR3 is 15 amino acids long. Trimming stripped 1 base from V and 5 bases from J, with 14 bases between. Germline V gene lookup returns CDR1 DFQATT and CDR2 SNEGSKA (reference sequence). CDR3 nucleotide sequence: TGCAGTGCTAGAGGCCCAGGGGAAGGAACCGGGGAGCTGTTTTTT. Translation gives CSARGPGEGTGELFF.

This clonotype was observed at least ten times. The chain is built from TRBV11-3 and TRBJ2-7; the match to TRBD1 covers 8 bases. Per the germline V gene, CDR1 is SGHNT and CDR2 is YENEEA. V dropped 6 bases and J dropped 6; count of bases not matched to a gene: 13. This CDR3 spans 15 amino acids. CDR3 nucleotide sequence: TGTGCCAGCAGTCTTCGGACAGGGACCTTCCGCGAGCAGTACTTC. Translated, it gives CASSLRTGTFREQYF.

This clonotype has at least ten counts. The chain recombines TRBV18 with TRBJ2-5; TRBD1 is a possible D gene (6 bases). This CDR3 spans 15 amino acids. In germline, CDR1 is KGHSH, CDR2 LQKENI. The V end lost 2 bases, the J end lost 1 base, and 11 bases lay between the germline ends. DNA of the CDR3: TGTGCCAGCTCACCAGGGACAAGATCCCAAGAGACCCAGTACTTC. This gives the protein CASSPGTRSQETQYF.

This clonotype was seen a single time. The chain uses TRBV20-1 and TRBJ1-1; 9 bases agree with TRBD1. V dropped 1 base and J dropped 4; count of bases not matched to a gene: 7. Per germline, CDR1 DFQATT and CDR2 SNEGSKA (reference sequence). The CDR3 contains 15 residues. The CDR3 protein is CSARGDREYGTEAFF. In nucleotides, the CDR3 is TGCAGTGCTAGAGGGGACAGGGAATACGGCACTGAAGCTTTCTTT.

This chain's CDR3 is CASSLLGNQETQYF. The CDR3 DNA is TGTGCCAGCAGTTTATTGGGCAACCAAGAGACCCAGTACTTC. This sequence joins TRBV27 and TRBJ2-5; the D is unclear. The CDR3 runs to 14 residues. CDR1 is MNHEY and CDR2 is SMNVEV in the germline V gene (reference sequence). The V and J ends lost 1 base and 0 bases respectively, with 6 bases between them.

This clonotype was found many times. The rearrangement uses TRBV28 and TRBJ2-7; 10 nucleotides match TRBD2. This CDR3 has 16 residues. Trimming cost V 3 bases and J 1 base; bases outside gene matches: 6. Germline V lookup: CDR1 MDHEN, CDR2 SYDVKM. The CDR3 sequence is CASSFGLAALSYEQYF. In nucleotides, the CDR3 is TGTGCCAGCAGTTTTGGACTAGCGGCTTTGTCCTACGAGCAGTACTTC.

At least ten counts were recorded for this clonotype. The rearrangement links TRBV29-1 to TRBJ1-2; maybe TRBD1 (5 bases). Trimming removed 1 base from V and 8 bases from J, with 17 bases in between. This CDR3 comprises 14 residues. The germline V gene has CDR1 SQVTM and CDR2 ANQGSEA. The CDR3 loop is CSVEGSTAGRGYTF. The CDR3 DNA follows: TGCAGCGTTGAAGGGTCGACAGCCGGGAGGGGCTACACCTTC.

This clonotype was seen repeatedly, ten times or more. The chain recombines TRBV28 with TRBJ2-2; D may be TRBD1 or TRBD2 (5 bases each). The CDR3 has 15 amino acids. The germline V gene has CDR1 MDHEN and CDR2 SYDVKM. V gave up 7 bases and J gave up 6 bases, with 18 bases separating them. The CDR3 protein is CASTSGTSSPGELFF. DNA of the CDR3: TGTGCCAGCACTTCGGGGACCAGTTCTCCCGGGGAGCTGTTTTTT.

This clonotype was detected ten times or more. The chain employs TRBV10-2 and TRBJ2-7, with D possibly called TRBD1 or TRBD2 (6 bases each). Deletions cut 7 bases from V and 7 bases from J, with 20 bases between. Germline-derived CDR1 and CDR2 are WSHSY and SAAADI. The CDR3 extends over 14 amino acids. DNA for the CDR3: TGCGCCAGCACCCGGGACACTAGGGAGGAAGAGCAGTACTTC. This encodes CASTRDTREEEQYF.

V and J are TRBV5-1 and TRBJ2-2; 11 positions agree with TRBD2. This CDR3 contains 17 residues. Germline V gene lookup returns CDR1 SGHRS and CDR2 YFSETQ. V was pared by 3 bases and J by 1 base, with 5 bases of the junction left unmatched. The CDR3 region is CASSSSGLAENTGELFF. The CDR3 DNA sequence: TGCGCCAGCAGCTCTTCGGGACTAGCGGAGAACACCGGGGAGCTGTTTTTT.

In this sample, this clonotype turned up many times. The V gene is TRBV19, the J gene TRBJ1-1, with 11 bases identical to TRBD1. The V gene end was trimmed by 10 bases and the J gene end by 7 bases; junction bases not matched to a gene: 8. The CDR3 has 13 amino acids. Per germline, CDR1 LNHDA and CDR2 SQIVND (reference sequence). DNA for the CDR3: TGTGCCACCGGCGGACAGGGGGCAGGTGAAGCTTTCTTT. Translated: CATGGQGAGEAFF.

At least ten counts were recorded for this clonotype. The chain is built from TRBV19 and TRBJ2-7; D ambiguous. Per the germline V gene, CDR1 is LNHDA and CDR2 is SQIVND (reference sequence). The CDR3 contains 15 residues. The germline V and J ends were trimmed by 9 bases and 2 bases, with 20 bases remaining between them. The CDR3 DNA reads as TGTGCCAGCCAGAGGACGGCTGCCTCGCCCTACGAGCAGTACTTC. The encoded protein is CASQRTAASPYEQYF.

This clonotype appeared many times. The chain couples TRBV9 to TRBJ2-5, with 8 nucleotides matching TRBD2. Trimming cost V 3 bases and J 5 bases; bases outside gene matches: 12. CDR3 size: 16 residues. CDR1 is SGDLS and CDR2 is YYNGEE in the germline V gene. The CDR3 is CASSEPRASGRETQYF. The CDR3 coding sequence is TGTGCCAGCAGCGAGCCCCGCGCTAGCGGGCGGGAGACCCAGTACTTC.

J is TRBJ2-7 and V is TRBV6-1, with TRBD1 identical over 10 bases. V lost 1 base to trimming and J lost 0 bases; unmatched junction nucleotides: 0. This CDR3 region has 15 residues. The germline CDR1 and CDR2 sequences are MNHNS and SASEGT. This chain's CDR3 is CASSEGTGGSYEQYF. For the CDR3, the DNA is TGTGCCAGCAGTGAAGGGACAGGGGGCTCCTACGAGCAGTACTTC.